The next 24 T cell receptor beta chains were all read from a single sample in a study of immune cell composition in non-small cell lung cancer. This table comes from immunoSEQ multiplex PCR, and its TCRdb copy is limited to in-frame clones, with some not included. The repertoire has under 4,000 clones, over 80% of them found once; the top ten carry 7.5% to 9%. Sequencing was carried out using lung tumor tissue. These receptors all come from a human donor with non-small cell lung cancer.

This clone was seen just once. This chain connects TRBV5-1 to TRBJ1-3; a possible D gene is TRBD1 (5 bases). Germline CDR1 is SGHRS and CDR2 is YFSETQ. This CDR3 is built from 17 residues. V lost 0 bases and J lost 0, with 13 bases in between. The DNA for the CDR3 is TGCGCCAGCAGCTTGGGGTTGGGGCCGAGCTCTGGAAACACCATATATTTT. Translating it yields CASSLGLGPSSGNTIYF.

This rearrangement joins TRBV6-5 to TRBJ2-5; 7 positions match TRBD2. CDR3 length equals 15 residues. Germline loops: CDR1 MNHEY, CDR2 SVGAGI. The V segment lost 7 bases and the J segment 5 bases; nucleotides outside the gene matches: 13. CDR3 region: CASTRTRGYGETQYF. For the CDR3, the DNA is TGTGCCAGCACCCGGACTAGAGGTTATGGGGAGACCCAGTACTTC.

The chain employs TRBV6-1 and TRBJ1-1, with D perhaps TRBD1 (5 bases). Trimming took off 5 bases at V and 4 bases at J, with 11 bases between the two ends. CDR3 length equals 13 residues. CDR1 is MNHNS and CDR2 is SASEGT in the germline V gene. DNA of the CDR3: TGTGCCAGCAGTCCGACAGAACGCACTGAAGCTTTCTTT. Translation gives CASSPTERTEAFF.

The chain employs TRBV4-2 and TRBJ2-7; TRBD2 matches 14 bases. Germline CDR1 and CDR2: LGHNA and YNFKEQ. The CDR3 covers 17 residues. With 4 bases clipped from V and 3 bases from J, the junction kept 8 bases outside the gene matches. CDR3 bases: TGTGCCAGCAGCCCTAGACTAGCGGGAGGGAGGCACTACGAGCAGTACTTC. As protein: CASSPRLAGGRHYEQYF.

This chain links TRBV7-9 with TRBJ1-5, with D uncertain. The ends were cut back, 5 bases at V and 6 bases at J, with 8 bases in the middle. This CDR3 contains 12 residues. In germline, CDR1 is SEHNR, CDR2 FQNEAQ (reference sequence). The CDR3 sequence: CASSAPGQPQHF. CDR3 coding DNA: TGTGCCAGCAGCGCCCCGGGTCAGCCCCAGCATTTT. The whole variable domain, filled in from reference TRBV7-9 and TRBJ1-5, reads DTGVSQNPRHKITKRGQNVTFRCDPISEHNRLYWYRQTLGQGPEFLTYFQNEAQLEKSRLLSDRFSAERPKGSFSTLEIQRTEQGDSAMYLCASSAPGQPQHFGDGTRLSIL.

This clone was recorded only once. The chain carries TRBV5-1 and TRBJ2-2; the match to TRBD1 covers 7 bases. CDR1 SGHRS and CDR2 YFSETQ come from the germline V gene. J was trimmed by 7 bases and V by 0 bases; bases with no gene match: 9. The CDR3 spans 16 residues. CDR3 protein: CASSLVGTEGFGELFF. Written as DNA, the CDR3 is TGCGCCAGCAGCTTGGTGGGGACAGAAGGATTCGGGGAGCTGTTTTTT.

The chain links TRBV28 to TRBJ2-1; maybe TRBD1 (6 bases). CDR1 is MDHEN and CDR2 is SYDVKM in the germline V gene. The CDR3 is 13 residues long. V was trimmed by 3 bases and J by 7 bases, leaving 10 bases between them. The CDR3 sequence is CASSFGQPNEQFF. CDR3 DNA: TGTGCCAGCAGTTTCGGACAGCCAAATGAGCAGTTCTTC.

Here the CDR3 DNA reads TGTGCCAGCAGCTGGGGGACAGGGGATACCAACGAGCAGTACTTC. Its translation: CASSWGTGDTNEQYF. The rearrangement links TRBV5-6 to TRBJ2-7, with TRBD1 matching 10 bases. Germline CDR1 is SGHDT and CDR2 is YYEEEE. The V segment lost 3 bases and the J segment 5 bases; nucleotides outside the gene matches: 8. The CDR3 extends over 15 amino acids.

The chain has TRBV27 and TRBJ2-3; the match to TRBD2 covers 11 bases. J was trimmed by 1 base and V by 5 bases; bases with no gene match: 5. The CDR3 runs to 16 residues. Germline V gene sequence: CDR1 MNHEY, CDR2 SMNVEV (reference sequence). Here the CDR3 DNA reads TGTGCCAGCAGTCCCGGGACTAGCGGCCGCACAGATACGCAGTATTTT. Translating gives CASSPGTSGRTDTQYF.

The gene calls are TRBV27 and TRBJ2-1, with 7 nucleotides matching TRBD2. The CDR3 loop spans 15 amino acids. Germline V CDR1 and CDR2: MNHEY, SMNVEV (reference sequence). V trimming: 6 bases; J trimming: 2 bases; junction bases outside the gene matches: 7. The CDR3 reads CASSWTSSPYNEQFF. The CDR3 nucleotides read TGTGCCAGCAGCTGGACTAGTTCGCCCTACAATGAGCAGTTCTTC.

This clone was picked up a small number of times. This chain joins TRBV27 and TRBJ2-7, with TRBD2 identical over 7 bases. This CDR3 has 17 amino acids. Germline V gene lookup returns CDR1 MNHEY and CDR2 SMNVEV (reference sequence). The V gene end was trimmed by 0 bases and the J gene end by 3 bases; junction bases not matched to a gene: 11. The CDR3 DNA is TGTGCCAGCAGTTTATCGGGAGGGCCGGCACAAGGCTACGAGCAGTACTTC. It is translated as CASSLSGGPAQGYEQYF.

The chain links TRBV19 to TRBJ2-2, with TRBD2 as a possible D gene (6 bases). Germline CDR1 is LNHDA and CDR2 is SQIVND (reference sequence). The CDR3 length is 17 residues. V was pared by 3 bases and J by 5 bases, with 19 bases between. CDR3 in amino acids: CASSIEWRREWTGELFF. The DNA of the CDR3 is TGTGCCAGTAGTATTGAATGGAGACGGGAGTGGACCGGGGAGCTGTTTTTT.

J is TRBJ2-2 and V is TRBV11-3, with D maybe TRBD2 (5 bases). Germline CDR1 reads SGHNT; CDR2 reads YENEEA. The CDR3 spans 15 residues. V lost 6 bases to trimming and J lost 5 bases, with 16 bases between them. This CDR3 is CASSLSGSITGELFF. The CDR3 DNA sequence: TGTGCCAGCAGTCTTTCGGGGAGTATTACCGGGGAGCTGTTTTTT.

The chain recombines TRBV4-2 with TRBJ2-7; weak D call: TRBD1 (6 bases). The V end lost 2 bases, the J end lost 4 bases, and 18 bases lay between the germline ends. Germline-derived CDR1 and CDR2 are LGHNA and YNFKEQ. The CDR3 is made up of 16 amino acids. The CDR3 loop is CASSQTDSTSEYEQYF. In nucleotides, the CDR3 is TGTGCCAGCAGCCAAACGGACAGCACATCCGAATACGAGCAGTACTTC.

The chain combines TRBV30 with TRBJ2-3, with 10 bases identical to TRBD2. Trimming at V came to 8 bases and at J to 4 bases, leaving 9 bases not matched to a gene. This CDR3 has 14 residues. Germline CDR1 is GTSNPN and CDR2 is SVGIG (reference sequence). This CDR3 reads CASLAGAGADTQYF. The CDR3 nucleotides are TGTGCCAGCCTAGCGGGAGCCGGCGCAGATACGCAGTATTTT.

This chain uses TRBV29-1 with TRBJ2-3; 11 bases line up with TRBD1. V lost 3 bases, J lost 2 bases, and 7 bases stayed unmatched. The germline gives CDR1 SQVTM, CDR2 ANQGSEA. The length of the CDR3 is 16 residues. As DNA, the CDR3 is TGCAGCGTTGATTCCTTAGGACAGGGGGCCACAGATACGCAGTATTTT. Residues: CSVDSLGQGATDTQYF.

V usage is TRBV2 and J usage is TRBJ1-2, with 7 bases fitting TRBD1. V dropped 6 bases and J dropped 5; count of bases not matched to a gene: 15. CDR3 size: 16 residues. The germline V gene encodes CDR1 SNHLY and CDR2 FYNNEI. CDR3 sequence (DNA): TGTGCCAGCAGCACCTCCAGGGACAGCTGGATTTATGGCTACACCTTC. Protein sequence: CASSTSRDSWIYGYTF.

The V gene is TRBV28, the J gene TRBJ1-2; D possibly corresponds to TRBD1 (5 bases). Trimming cost V 7 bases and J 4 bases, with 25 bases left between them. The CDR3 spans 17 residues. CDR1 is MDHEN and CDR2 is SYDVKM in the germline V gene. Here the CDR3 reads CASKDAGGMAWSYGYTF. DNA of the CDR3: TGTGCCAGCAAGGACGCCGGGGGGATGGCCTGGAGCTATGGCTACACCTTC.

The V and J genes are TRBV28 and TRBJ2-1, with a possible D match to TRBD2 (5 bases). The CDR3 has 18 amino acids. Germline V gene data show CDR1 as MDHEN and CDR2 as SYDVKM. V lost 3 bases to trimming and J lost 4 bases, with 22 bases between them. CDR3 nucleotides: TGTGCCAGCAGTTTTTTCGAACTACGGGAAGTGGGTTACAATGAGCAGTTCTTC. Translating it yields CASSFFELREVGYNEQFF.

The J gene is TRBJ2-3, the V gene TRBV6-1; 11 bases line up with TRBD2. The germline V gene encodes CDR1 MNHNS and CDR2 SASEGT. CDR3 length: 15 amino acids. V lost 5 bases and J lost 8; bases outside the gene matches: 9. CDR3 DNA: TGTGCCAGCAGTTCCCGTAGCGGGAGGGCCGGTACGCAGTATTTT. Its translation is CASSSRSGRAGTQYF.

This rearrangement joins TRBV6-1 to TRBJ2-5; D ambiguous. Near its end, the DNA agrees better with TRBJ2-7, so the J call may be wrong. The CDR3 totals 12 residues. Looked up from germline, CDR1 is MNHNS and CDR2 is SASEGT. CDR3 protein: CASSEGVGEQYF. In DNA form, the CDR3 reads TGTGCCAGCAGTGAAGGGGTGGGCGAGCAGTACTTC.

The chain uses TRBV6-5 and TRBJ2-7; 12 nucleotides align to TRBD1. Trimming took 6 bases from V and 5 from J; bases not matched to a gene: 2. The CDR3 covers 13 residues. Germline CDR1 reads MNHEY; CDR2 reads SVGAGI. Here the CDR3 DNA reads TGTGCCAGCAGCCGGGACAGGGGGCACGAGCAGTACTTC. Its protein is CASSRDRGHEQYF.

The rearrangement uses TRBV27 and TRBJ2-7, with TRBD2 matching over 11 bases. There are 14 residues in the CDR3. The germline V gene has CDR1 MNHEY and CDR2 SMNVEV (reference sequence). V was clipped by 2 bases and J by 5 bases; unmatched bases: 2. This CDR3 reads CASSLLAGGHEQYF. The CDR3 nucleotides are TGTGCCAGCAGTTTACTAGCGGGAGGCCACGAGCAGTACTTC.

V and J are TRBV27 and TRBJ1-5, with D perhaps matching TRBD1 (5 bases). Trimming took 3 bases from V and 3 from J, leaving 12 bases between them. CDR3 length: 15 amino acids. Germline CDR1 MNHEY, CDR2 SMNVEV (reference sequence). This chain's CDR3 is CASSLGRAFNQPQHF. DNA for the CDR3: TGTGCCAGCAGTTTGGGCAGGGCCTTCAATCAGCCCCAGCATTTT.